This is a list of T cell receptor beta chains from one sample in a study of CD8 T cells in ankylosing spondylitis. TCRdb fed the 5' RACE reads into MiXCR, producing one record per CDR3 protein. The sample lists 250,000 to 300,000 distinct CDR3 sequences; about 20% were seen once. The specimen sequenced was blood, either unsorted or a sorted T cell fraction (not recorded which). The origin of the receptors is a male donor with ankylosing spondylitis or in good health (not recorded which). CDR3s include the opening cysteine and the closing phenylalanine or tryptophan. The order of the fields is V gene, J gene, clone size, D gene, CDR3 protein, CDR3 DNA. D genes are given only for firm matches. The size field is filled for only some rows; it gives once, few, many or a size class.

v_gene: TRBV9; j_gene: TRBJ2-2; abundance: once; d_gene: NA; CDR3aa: CASSVATRGVGELFF; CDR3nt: TGTGCCAGCAGCGTAGCTACTCGGGGCGTCGGGGAGCTGTTTTTT
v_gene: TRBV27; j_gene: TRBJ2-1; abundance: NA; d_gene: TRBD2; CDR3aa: CASAVAGVGHNEQFF; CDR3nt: TGTGCCAGCGCCGTAGCGGGAGTCGGACACAATGAGCAGTTCTTC
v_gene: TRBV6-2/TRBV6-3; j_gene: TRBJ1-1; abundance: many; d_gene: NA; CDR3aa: CASSYSGGNTEAFF; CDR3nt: TGTGCCAGCAGTTACTCAGGAGGGAACACTGAAGCTTTCTTT
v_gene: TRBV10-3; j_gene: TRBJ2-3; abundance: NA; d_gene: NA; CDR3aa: CAIARGTDTQYF; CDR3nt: TGTGCCATAGCGAGAGGGACAGATACGCAGTATTTT
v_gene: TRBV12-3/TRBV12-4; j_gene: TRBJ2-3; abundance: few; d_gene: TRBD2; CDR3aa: CASSFLGGGVPPDTQYF; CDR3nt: TGTGCCAGCAGTTTTCTAGGTGGGGGGGTCCCCCCAGATACGCAGTATTTT
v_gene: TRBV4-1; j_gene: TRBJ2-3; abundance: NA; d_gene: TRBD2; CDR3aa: CASSQPSGTSGASTDTQYF; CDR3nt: TGCGCCAGCAGCCAACCCTCCGGGACTAGCGGGGCTAGCACAGATACGCAGTATTTT
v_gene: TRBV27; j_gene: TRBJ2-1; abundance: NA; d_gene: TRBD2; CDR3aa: CASSLRAGGGYEQFF; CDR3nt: TGTGCCAGCAGTTTAAGAGCGGGAGGAGGCTATGAGCAGTTCTTC
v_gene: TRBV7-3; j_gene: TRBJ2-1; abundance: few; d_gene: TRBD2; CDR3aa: CASSSGLAGGREQFF; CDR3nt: TGTGCCAGCAGCTCAGGACTAGCGGGGGGGAGGGAGCAGTTCTTC
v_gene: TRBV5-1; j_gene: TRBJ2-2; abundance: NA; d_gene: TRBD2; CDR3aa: CASSPGLSGGRNTGELFF; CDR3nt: TGCGCCAGCAGCCCCGGGCTTAGCGGGGGACGGAACACCGGGGAGCTGTTTTTT
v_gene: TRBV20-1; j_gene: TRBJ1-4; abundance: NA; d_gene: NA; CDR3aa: CSARDHRGGRTLEKLFF; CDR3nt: TGCAGTGCTAGAGATCATAGGGGTGGCAGGACACTTGAAAAACTGTTTTTT